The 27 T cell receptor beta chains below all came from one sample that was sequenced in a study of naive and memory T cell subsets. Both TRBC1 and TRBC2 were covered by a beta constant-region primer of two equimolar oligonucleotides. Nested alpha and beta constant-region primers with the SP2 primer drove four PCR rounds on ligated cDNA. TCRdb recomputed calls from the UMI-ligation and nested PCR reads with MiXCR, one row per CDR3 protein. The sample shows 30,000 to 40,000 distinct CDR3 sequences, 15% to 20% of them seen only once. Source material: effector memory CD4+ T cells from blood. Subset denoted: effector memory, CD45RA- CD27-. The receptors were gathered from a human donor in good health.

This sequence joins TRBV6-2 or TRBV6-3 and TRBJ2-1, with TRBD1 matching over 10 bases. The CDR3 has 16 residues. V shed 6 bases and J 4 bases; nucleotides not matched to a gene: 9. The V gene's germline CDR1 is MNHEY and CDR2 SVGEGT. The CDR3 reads CASRDTGQGNYNEQFF. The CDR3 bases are TGTGCCAGCAGAGATACGGGACAGGGGAATTACAATGAGCAGTTCTTC.

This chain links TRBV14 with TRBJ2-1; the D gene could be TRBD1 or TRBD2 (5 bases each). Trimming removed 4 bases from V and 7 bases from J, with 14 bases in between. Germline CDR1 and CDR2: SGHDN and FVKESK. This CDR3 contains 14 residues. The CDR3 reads CASSRDGPRNEQFF. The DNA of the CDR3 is TGTGCCAGCAGCCGGGACGGCCCTCGGAATGAGCAGTTCTTC.

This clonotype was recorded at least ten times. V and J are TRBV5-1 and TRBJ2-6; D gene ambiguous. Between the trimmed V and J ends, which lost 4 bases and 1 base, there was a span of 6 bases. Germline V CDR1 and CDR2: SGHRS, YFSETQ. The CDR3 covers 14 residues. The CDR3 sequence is CASSMGSGANVLTF. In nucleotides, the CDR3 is TGCGCCAGCAGCATGGGGTCTGGGGCCAACGTCCTGACTTTC.

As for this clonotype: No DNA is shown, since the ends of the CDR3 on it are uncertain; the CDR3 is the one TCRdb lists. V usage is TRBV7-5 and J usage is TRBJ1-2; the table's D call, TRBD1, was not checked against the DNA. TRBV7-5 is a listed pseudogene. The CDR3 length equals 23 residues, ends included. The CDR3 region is CISVPEAYLRIQRPDRGIDGYTF.

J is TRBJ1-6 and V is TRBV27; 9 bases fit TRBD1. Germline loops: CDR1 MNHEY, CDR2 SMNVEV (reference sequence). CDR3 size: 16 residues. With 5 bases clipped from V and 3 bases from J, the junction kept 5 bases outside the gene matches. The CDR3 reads CASSIGTGFYNSPLHF. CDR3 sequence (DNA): TGTGCCAGCAGTATTGGGACAGGGTTCTATAATTCACCCCTCCACTTT.

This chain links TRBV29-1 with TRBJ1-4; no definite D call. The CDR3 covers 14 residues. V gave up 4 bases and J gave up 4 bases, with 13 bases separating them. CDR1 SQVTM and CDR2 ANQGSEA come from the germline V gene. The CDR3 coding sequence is TGCAGCGTTGTCGGCGGACGATTTAATGAAAAACTGTTTTTT. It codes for CSVVGGRFNEKLFF.

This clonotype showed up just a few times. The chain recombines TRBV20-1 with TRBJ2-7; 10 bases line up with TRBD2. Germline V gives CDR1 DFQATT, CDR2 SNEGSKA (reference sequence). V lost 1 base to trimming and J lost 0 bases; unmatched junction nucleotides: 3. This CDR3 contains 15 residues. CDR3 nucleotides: TGCAGTGCTAGAGGGCCTAGCGGGAGCTCCTACGAGCAGTACTTC. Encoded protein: CSARGPSGSSYEQYF.

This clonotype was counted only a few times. This CDR3 is CASSLLTLAGVHSEQFF. CDR3 bases: TGTGCCAGCAGTCTCCTGACACTAGCGGGGGTACATAGTGAGCAGTTCTTC. The rearrangement uses TRBV6-1 and TRBJ2-1, with 11 bases identical to TRBD2. There are 17 residues in the CDR3. V lost 5 bases to trimming and J lost 9 bases; unmatched junction nucleotides: 15. In germline, CDR1 is MNHNS, CDR2 SASEGT.

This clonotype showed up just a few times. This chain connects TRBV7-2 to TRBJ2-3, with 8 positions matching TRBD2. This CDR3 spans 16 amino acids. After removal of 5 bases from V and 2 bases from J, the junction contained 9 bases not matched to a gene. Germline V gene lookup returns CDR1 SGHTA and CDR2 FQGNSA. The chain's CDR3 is CASSQITSGYTDTQYF. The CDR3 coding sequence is TGTGCCAGCAGCCAAATCACTAGCGGTTACACAGATACGCAGTATTTT.

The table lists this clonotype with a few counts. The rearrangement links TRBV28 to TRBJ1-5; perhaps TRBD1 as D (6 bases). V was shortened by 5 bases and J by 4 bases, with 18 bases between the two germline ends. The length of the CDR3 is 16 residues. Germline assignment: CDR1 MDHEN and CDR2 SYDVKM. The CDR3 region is CASSRTAFGANQPQHF. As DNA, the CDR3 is TGTGCCAGCAGTAGGACAGCGTTCGGGGCGAATCAGCCCCAGCATTTT.

CDR3 loop: CASSRKMGGNTEAFF. The CDR3 region has the DNA TGTGCCAGCAGCCGCAAGATGGGAGGTAACACTGAAGCTTTCTTT. The chain links TRBV3-1 to TRBJ1-1; D gene uncertain. Trimming left V 4 bases short and J 2 bases short, with 14 bases between. Looked up from germline, CDR1 is LGHDT and CDR2 is YNNKEL (reference sequence). The CDR3 totals 15 residues. Variable domain in full (rest from reference TRBV3-1 and TRBJ1-1): DTAVSQTPKYLVTQMGNDKSIKCEQNLGHDTMYWYKQDSKKFLKIMFSYNNKELIINETVPNRFSPKSPDKAHLNLHINSLELGDSAVYFCASSRKMGGNTEAFFGQGTRLTVV.

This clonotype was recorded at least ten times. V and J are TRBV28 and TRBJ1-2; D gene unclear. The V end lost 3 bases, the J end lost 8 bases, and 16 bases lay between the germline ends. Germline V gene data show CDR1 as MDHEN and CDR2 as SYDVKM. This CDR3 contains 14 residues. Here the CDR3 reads CASSFRLRRRGYTF. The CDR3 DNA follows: TGTGCCAGCAGTTTTCGGTTAAGACGTCGGGGCTACACCTTC.

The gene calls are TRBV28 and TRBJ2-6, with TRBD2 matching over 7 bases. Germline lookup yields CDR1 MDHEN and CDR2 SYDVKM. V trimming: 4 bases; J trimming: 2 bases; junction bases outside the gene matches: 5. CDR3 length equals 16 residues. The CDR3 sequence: CASSSPTSAGANVLTF. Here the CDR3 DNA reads TGTGCCAGCAGTTCGCCAACTAGCGCTGGGGCCAACGTCCTGACTTTC.

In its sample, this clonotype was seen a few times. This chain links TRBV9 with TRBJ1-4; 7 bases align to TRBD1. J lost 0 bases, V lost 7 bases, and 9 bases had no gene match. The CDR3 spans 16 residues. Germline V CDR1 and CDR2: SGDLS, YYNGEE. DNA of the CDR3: TGTGCCAGCGCCTCGGGGACAGTCACAACTAATGAAAAACTGTTTTTT. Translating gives CASASGTVTTNEKLFF.

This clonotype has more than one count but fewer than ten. CDR3 loop: CASSENLGGYTEAFF. The DNA of the CDR3 is TGTGCCAGCAGCGAAAATTTGGGGGGGTACACTGAAGCTTTCTTT. V gene TRBV7-9 combines with J gene TRBJ1-1; D is possibly TRBD1 (5 bases). The CDR3 spans 15 residues. Germline V gene data show CDR1 as SEHNR and CDR2 as FQNEAQ (reference sequence). V was clipped by 5 bases and J by 3 bases, with 16 bases between them.

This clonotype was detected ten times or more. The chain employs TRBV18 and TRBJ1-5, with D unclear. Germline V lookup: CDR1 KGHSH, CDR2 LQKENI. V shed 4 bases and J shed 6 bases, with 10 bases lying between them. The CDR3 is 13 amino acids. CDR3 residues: CASSHDPGQPQHF. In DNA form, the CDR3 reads TGTGCCAGCTCACATGACCCGGGTCAGCCCCAGCATTTT.

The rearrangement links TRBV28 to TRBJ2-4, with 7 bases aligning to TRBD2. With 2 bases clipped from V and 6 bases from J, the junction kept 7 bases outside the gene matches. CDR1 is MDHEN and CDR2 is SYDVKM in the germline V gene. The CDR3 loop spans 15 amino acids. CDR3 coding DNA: TGTGCCAGCAGTTTAGTGGGAGGGCCCCCAAACATTCAGTACTTC. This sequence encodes CASSLVGGPPNIQYF.

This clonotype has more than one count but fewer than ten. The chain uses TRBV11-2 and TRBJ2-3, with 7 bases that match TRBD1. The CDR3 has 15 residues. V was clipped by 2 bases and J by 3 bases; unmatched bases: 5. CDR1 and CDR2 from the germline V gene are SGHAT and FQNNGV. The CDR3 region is CASSLRGQGTDTQYF. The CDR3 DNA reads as TGTGCCAGCAGCTTAAGGGGGCAGGGGACAGATACGCAGTATTTT. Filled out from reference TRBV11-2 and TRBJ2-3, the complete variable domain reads EAGVAQSPRYKIIEKRQSVAFWCNPISGHATLYWYQQILGQGPKLLIQFQNNGVVDDSQLPKDRFSAERLKGVDSTLKIQPAKLEDSAVYLCASSLRGQGTDTQYFGPGTRLTVL.

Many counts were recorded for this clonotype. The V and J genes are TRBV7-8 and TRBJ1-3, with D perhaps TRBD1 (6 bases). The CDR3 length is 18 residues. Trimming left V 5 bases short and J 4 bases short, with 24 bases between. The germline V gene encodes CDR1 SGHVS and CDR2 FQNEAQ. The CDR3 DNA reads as TGTGCCAGCAGCCTTCGTCCGGGACGGGCCCAGGGGGGAAACACCATATATTTT. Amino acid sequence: CASSLRPGRAQGGNTIYF.

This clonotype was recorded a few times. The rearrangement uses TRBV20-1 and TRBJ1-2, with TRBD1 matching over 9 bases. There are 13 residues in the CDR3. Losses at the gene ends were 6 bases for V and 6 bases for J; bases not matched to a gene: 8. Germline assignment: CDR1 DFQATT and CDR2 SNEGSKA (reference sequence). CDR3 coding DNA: TGCAGTGCCTACGGACAGGGGATGGATGGCTACACCTTC. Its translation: CSAYGQGMDGYTF.

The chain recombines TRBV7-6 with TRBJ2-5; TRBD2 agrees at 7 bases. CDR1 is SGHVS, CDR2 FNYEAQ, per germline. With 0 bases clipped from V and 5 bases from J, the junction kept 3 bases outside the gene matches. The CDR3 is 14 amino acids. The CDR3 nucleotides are TGTGCCAGCAGCTTAGCGGGAGGGGTGGAGACCCAGTACTTC. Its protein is CASSLAGGVETQYF.

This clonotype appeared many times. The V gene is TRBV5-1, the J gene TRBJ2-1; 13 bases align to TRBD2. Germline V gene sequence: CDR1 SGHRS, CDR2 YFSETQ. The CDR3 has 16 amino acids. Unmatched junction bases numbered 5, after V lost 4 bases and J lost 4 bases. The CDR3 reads CASSRGTSGEYNEQFF. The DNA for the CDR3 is TGCGCCAGCAGCCGGGGGACTAGCGGGGAATACAATGAGCAGTTCTTC. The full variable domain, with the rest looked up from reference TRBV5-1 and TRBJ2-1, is KAGVTQTPRYLIKTRGQQVTLSCSPISGHRSVSWYQQTPGQGLQFLFEYFSETQRNKGNFPGRFSGRQFSNSRSEMNVSTLELGDSALYLCASSRGTSGEYNEQFFGPGTRLTVL.

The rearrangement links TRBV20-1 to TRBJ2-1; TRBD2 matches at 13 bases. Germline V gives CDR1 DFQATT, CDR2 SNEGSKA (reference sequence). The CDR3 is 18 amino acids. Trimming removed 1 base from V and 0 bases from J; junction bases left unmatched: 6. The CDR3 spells CSARGWGLAGSSYNEQFF. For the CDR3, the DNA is TGCAGTGCTAGAGGTTGGGGACTAGCGGGAAGCTCCTACAATGAGCAGTTCTTC.

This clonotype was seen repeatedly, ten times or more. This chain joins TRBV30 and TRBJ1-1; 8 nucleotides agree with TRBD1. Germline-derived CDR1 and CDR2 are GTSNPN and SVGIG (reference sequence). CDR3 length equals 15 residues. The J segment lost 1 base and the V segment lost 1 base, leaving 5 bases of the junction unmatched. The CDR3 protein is CAWSGRTGQNTEAFF. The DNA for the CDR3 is TGTGCCTGGAGTGGAAGGACAGGGCAGAACACTGAAGCTTTCTTT.

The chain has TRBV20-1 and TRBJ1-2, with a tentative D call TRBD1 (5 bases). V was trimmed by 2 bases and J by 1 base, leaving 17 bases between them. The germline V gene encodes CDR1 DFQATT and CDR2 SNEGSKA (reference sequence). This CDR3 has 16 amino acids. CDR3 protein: CSARNKERGFNYGYTF. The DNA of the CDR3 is TGCAGTGCTAGAAATAAGGAACGGGGGTTTAACTATGGCTACACCTTC.

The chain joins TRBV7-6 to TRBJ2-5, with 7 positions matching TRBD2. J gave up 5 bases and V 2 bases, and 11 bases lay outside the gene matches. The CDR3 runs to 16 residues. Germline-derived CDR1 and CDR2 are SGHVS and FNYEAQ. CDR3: CASSLSASGKRETQYF. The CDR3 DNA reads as TGTGCCAGCAGCTTATCTGCCAGCGGGAAGAGGGAGACCCAGTACTTC.

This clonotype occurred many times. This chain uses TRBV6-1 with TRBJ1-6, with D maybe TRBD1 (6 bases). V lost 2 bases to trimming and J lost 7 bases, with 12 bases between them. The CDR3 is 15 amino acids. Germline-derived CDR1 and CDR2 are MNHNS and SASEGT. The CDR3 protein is CASSEKGRGNSPLHF. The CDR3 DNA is TGTGCCAGCAGTGAAAAGGGCAGGGGCAATTCACCCCTCCACTTT.